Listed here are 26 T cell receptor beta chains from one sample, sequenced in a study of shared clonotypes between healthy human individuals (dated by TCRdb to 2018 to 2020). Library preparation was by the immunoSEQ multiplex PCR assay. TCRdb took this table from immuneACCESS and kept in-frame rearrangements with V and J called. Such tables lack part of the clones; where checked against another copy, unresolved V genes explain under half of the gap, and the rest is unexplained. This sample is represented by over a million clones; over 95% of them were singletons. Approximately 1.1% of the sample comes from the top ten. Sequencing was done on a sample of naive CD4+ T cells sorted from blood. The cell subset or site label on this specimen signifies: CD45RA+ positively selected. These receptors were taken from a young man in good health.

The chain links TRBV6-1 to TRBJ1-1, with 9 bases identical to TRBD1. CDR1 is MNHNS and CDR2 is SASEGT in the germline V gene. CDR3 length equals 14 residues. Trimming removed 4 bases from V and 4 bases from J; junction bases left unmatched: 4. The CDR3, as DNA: TGTGCCAGCAGTGGTCGACAGGGGGGCACTGAAGCTTTCTTT. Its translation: CASSGRQGGTEAFF.

Here the CDR3 DNA reads TGCGCCAGCAGTCCCGACGGGTTAAGGCATGGCTACACCTTC. The encoded protein is CASSPDGLRHGYTF. The rearrangement links TRBV5-1 to TRBJ1-2; no definite D call. CDR3 length equals 14 residues. Deletions cut 5 bases from V and 6 bases from J, with 17 bases between. The germline gives CDR1 SGHRS, CDR2 YFSETQ.

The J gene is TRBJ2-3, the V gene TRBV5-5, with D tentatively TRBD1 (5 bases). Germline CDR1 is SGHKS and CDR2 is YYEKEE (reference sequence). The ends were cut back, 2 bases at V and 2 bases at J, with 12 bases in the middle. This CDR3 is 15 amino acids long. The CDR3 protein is CASSFWRQHTDTQYF. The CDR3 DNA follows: TGTGCCAGCAGCTTTTGGAGACAGCACACAGATACGCAGTATTTT.

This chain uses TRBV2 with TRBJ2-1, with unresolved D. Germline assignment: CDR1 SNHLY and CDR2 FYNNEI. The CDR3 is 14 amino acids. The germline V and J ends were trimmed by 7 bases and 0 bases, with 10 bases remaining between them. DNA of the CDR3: TGTGCCAGCATCACGGACCTCTCCTACAATGAGCAGTTCTTC. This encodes CASITDLSYNEQFF.

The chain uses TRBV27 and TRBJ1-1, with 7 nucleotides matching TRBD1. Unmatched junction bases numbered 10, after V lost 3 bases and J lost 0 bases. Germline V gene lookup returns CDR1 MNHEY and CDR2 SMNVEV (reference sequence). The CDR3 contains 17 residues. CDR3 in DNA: TGTGCCAGCAGTTTTAGGGCTGGAGGGGGCCTGAACACTGAAGCTTTCTTT. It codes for CASSFRAGGGLNTEAFF.

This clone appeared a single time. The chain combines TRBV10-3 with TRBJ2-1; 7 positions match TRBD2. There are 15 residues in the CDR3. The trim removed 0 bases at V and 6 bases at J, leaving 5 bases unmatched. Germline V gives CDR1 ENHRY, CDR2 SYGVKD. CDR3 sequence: CAISESLAASNEQFF. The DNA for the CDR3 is TGTGCCATCAGTGAGTCTCTAGCGGCGAGCAATGAGCAGTTCTTC.

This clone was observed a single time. The DNA of the CDR3 is TGTGCCATCAGTGAACCGGGTTCCTCGAGGGCTTTCTTT. The encoded protein is CAISEPGSSRAFF. The chain employs TRBV10-3 and TRBJ1-1; D unclear. This CDR3 comprises 13 residues. Between the trimmed V and J ends, which lost 3 bases and 11 bases, there was a span of 16 bases. The germline CDR1 and CDR2 sequences are ENHRY and SYGVKD.

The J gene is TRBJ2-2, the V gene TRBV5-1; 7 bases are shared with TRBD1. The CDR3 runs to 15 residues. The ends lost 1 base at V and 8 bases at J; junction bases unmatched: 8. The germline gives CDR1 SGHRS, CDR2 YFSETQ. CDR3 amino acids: CASSLKNRGGGELFF. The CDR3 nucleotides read TGCGCCAGCAGCTTGAAGAACAGGGGTGGTGGGGAGCTGTTTTTT. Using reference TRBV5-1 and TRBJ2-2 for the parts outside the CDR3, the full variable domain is KAGVTQTPRYLIKTRGQQVTLSCSPISGHRSVSWYQQTPGQGLQFLFEYFSETQRNKGNFPGRFSGRQFSNSRSEMNVSTLELGDSALYLCASSLKNRGGGELFFGEGSRLTVL.

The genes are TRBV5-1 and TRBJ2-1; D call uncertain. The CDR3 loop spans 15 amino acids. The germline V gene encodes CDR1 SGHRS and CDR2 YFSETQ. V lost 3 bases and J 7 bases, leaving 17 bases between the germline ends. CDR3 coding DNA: TGCGCCAGCAGCTCCGGACCAACAGCTTCTAATGAGCAGTTCTTC. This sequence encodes CASSSGPTASNEQFF.

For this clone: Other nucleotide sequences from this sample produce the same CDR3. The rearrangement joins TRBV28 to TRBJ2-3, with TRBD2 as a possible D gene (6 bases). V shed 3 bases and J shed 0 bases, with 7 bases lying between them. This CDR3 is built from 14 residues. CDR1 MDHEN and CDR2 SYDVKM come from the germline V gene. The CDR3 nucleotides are TGTGCCAGCAGTTTGAGCGGGAGCACAGATACGCAGTATTTT. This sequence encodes CASSLSGSTDTQYF.

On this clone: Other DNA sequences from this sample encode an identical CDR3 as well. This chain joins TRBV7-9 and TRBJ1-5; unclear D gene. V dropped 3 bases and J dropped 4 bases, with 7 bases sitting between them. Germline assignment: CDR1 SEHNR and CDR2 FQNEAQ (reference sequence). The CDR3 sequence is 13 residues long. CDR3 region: CASSFGGNQPQHF. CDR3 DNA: TGTGCCAGCAGCTTTGGAGGGAATCAGCCCCAGCATTTT.

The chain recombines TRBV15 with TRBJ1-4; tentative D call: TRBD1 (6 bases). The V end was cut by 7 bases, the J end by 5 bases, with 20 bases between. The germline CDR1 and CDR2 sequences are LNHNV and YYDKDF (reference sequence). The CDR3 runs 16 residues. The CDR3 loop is CATTHPGGGVNEKLFF. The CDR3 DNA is TGTGCCACCACTCACCCTGGGGGCGGCGTAAATGAAAAACTGTTTTTT.

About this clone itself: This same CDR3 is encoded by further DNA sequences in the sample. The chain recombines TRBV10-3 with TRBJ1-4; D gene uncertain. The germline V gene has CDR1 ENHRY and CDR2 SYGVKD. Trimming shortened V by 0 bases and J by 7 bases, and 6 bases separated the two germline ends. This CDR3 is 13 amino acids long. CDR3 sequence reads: CAISESAGEKLFF. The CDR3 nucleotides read TGTGCCATCAGTGAGTCGGCGGGTGAAAAACTGTTTTTT.

Here the CDR3 reads CASSLATTVNTGELFF. The CDR3 DNA reads as TGCGCCAGCAGCTTGGCGACAACCGTGAACACCGGGGAGCTGTTTTTT. This chain links TRBV5-1 with TRBJ2-2; D gene ambiguous. V lost 0 bases and J lost 1, with 10 bases in between. Per germline, CDR1 SGHRS and CDR2 YFSETQ. The CDR3 length is 16 residues.

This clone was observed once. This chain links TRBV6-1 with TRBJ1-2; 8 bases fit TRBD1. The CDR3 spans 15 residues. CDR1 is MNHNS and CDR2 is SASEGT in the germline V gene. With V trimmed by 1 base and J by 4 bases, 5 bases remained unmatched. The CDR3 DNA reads TGTGCCAGCAGTGAAGGGACAGGGATAGGCTATGGCTACACCTTC. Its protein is CASSEGTGIGYGYTF.

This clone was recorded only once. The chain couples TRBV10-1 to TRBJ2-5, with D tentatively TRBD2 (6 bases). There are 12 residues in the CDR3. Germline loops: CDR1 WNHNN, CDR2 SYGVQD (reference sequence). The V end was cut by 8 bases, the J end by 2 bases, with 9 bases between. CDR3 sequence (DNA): TGCGCCAGCGGGACTCGGCAAGAGACCCAGTACTTC. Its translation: CASGTRQETQYF.

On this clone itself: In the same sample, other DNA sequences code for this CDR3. The CDR3 coding sequence is TGCAGCGTCGCCGGGACCTCCACAGATACGCAGTATTTT. Translated, it gives CSVAGTSTDTQYF. This chain connects TRBV29-1 to TRBJ2-3, with D possibly being TRBD1 or TRBD2 (5 bases each). The germline V and J ends were trimmed by 6 bases and 2 bases, with 12 bases remaining between them. CDR1 and CDR2 from the germline V gene are SQVTM and ANQGSEA. The CDR3 is 13 residues long.

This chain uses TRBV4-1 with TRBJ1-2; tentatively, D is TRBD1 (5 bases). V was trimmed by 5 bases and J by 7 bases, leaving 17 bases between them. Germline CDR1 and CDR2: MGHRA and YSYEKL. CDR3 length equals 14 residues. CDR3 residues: CASSWGVGRSGYTF. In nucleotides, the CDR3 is TGCGCCAGCAGCTGGGGGGTGGGTCGTTCTGGCTACACCTTC.

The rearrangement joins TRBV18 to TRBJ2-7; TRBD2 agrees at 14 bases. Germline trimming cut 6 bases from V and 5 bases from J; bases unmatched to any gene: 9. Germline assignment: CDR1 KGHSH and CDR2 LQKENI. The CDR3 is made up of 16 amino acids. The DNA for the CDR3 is TGTGCCAGCTCCGGACTAGCGGGAGGTCGTGGGGACGAGCAGTACTTC. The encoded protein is CASSGLAGGRGDEQYF.

The CDR3 spells CASSSHPGESYSEQYF. CDR3 sequence (DNA): TGTGCCAGCAGTTCTCACCCAGGGGAGTCCTACTCCGAGCAGTACTTC. The J gene is TRBJ2-7, the V gene TRBV28; tentatively, D is TRBD1 (6 bases). The CDR3 spans 16 residues. CDR1 is MDHEN, CDR2 SYDVKM, per germline. The V end was cut by 4 bases, the J end by 6 bases, with 22 bases between.

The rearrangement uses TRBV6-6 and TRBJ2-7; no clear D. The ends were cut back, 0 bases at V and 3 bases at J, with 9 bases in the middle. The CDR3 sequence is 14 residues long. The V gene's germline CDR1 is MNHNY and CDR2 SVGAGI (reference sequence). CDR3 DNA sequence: TGTGCCAGCAGTTACTCGAGGAGAGACTACGAGCAGTACTTC. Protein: CASSYSRRDYEQYF.

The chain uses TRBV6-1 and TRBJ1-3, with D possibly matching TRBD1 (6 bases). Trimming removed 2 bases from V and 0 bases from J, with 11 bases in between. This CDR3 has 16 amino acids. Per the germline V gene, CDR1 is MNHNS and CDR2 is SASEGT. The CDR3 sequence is CASSETRQASGNTIYF. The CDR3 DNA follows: TGTGCCAGCAGTGAAACCAGACAGGCCTCTGGAAACACCATATATTTT.

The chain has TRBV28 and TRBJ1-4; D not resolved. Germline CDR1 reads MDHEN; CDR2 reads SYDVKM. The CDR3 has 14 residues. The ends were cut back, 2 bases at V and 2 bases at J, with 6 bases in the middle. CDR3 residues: CASSLRLTNEKLFF. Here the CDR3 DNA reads TGTGCCAGCAGTTTACGACTTACTAATGAAAAACTGTTTTTT.

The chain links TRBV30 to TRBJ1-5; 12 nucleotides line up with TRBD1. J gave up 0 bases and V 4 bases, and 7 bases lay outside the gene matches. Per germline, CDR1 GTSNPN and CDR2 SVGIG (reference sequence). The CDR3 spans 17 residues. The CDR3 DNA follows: TGTGCCTGGAATCCGGGACAGGGGGCTTATAGCAATCAGCCCCAGCATTTT. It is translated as CAWNPGQGAYSNQPQHF.

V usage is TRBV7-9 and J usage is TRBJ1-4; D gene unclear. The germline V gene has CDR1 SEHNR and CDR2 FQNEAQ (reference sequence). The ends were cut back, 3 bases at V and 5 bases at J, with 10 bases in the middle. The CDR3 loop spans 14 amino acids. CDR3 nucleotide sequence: TGTGCCAGCAGCTTGCCGGGTAGAAATGAAAAACTGTTTTTT. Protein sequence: CASSLPGRNEKLFF.

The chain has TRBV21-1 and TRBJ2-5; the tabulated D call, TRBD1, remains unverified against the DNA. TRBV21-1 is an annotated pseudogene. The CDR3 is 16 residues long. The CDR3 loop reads CASSKEGREGQETQYF. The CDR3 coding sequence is TGTGCCAGCAGCAAAGAGGGCAGGGAAGGTCAAGAGACCCAGTACTTC.